The entry below gives a single T cell receptor (beta chain) sequence along with its context. There is no known antigen for this receptor. One base away there is no much larger clone; base qualities are not given. V loses 4 bases, J loses 9 bases, and the germline ends lie 22 bases apart. CDR1 SGHRS and CDR2 YFSETQ were looked up in the germline V gene. Including cysteine and phenylalanine, the CDR3 has 15 amino acids. Just CDR3 DNA is preserved here, 45 bases in frame from base 1. This record comes from a study of blood T cell repertoires in COVID-19 (dated by TCRdb to the early 2020s). Broadly, across the study: The collaborator samples originated in the United States, Italy and Spain and spanned the acute and convalescent phases of COVID-19. The repertoires were released in a freely available public database intended as a resource for research on the immune response to SARS-CoV-2. Samples came from the ongoing ImmuneRACE study (first 160 participants) plus 1,254 subjects from 6 global collaborators. The sample metadata nearly always contained a de-identified subject ID, COVID-19 status, age in years and sex. HLA class I and class II types, where available, came from metadata supplied by the sample provider rather than from assay-based typing. The dataset comprised deeply sampled blood TCRbeta repertoires from subjects exposed to, actively infected with, or recovered from COVID-19. The prospective study material was composed of cDNA or gDNA derived from T cells, B-cell-depleted T cells, or PBMCs. Study-wide findings and limitations: The quantity of clinical and demographic metadata differed by source and by participant and was supplied without curation.

The immunoSEQ Assay, a bias-controlled multiplex PCR, was used to amplify TCRbeta CDR3 regions from genomic DNA. For the original study's pipeline: Nucleated cell counts per sample were estimated from amplification of reference gene primers within the assay. To quantify the absolute abundance of each unique TCRbeta CDR3 rearrangement, sequence reads were collapsed and filtered. For each sample, productive Simpson clonality was calculated as the square root of Simpson's diversity index over productive rearrangements. TCRdb retrieved this table from immuneACCESS and kept in-frame rearrangements only. Not all clones are present; in checked studies, unresolved V genes account for under half, and no reason is known for the remainder. D and trimming come from the DNA, and the V and J calls and clone size come from that table. The table for this sample lists about 100,000 clones; roughly 92% of them were counted only once. The ten largest clones represent over 2% of the sample.

Whole blood was collected in K2EDTA tubes by collaborating institutions according to the institutions' own protocols. Collaborator samples were shipped for TCRbeta analysis as frozen whole blood, isolated PBMCs, or DNA extracted from either sample type. The sequence is built from TRBV5-1 and TRBJ1-1; the D gene identity is not certain. This TCR was recovered from a man between 45 and 60 years old with active COVID-19. Sample: peripheral blood. The CDR3 region has the sequence CASSPSGSSSRKAFF. The nucleotide sequence reads as follows: TGCGCCAGCAGCCCCAGCGGGTCCTCAAGTCGCAAAGCTTTCTTT.